One TCR beta chain is described in this entry. The sample is drawn from a study of control samples from healthy donors and cancer patients. TCRdb's copy holds only in-frame clones and misses some; the assay was immunoSEQ multiplex PCR. The table shows some 130,000 clones, with about 95% occurring only once. CDR1 is GTSNPN and CDR2 is SVGIG in the germline V gene (reference sequence). The CDR3 extends over 14 amino acids. J lost 8 bases, V lost 3 bases, and 9 bases had no gene match. The receptor was derived from a man younger than 40 in good health. Material: blood. The chain couples TRBV30 to TRBJ1-4; 7 bases agree with TRBD1. The DNA for the CDR3 is TGTGCCTGGAGCGCCGGGACAGCGGGCGAAAAACTGTTTTTT. Translation: CAWSAGTAGEKLFF.